These 13 T cell receptor beta chains share one sample of origin, sequenced in a study of cytomegalovirus exposure and HLA in healthy donors. Vbeta (60) and Jbeta (13) primers were used in the PCR. Here immunoSEQ multiplex PCR was the method, and the copy in TCRdb shows in-frame clones only, minus some. Here the sample spans about 210,000 clones, over 60% being singletons. The sequenced sample was PBMCs. The receptor source for this set is a male donor in good health and CMV-seronegative.

This clone came up a few times. The chain carries TRBV7-9 and TRBJ1-1; maybe TRBD1 (5 bases). The CDR3 runs 15 residues. Germline V gene sequence: CDR1 SEHNR, CDR2 FQNEAQ (reference sequence). V was pared by 0 bases and J by 1 base, with 9 bases between. The CDR3 spells CASSLARQGNTEAFF. For the CDR3, the DNA is TGTGCCAGCAGCTTAGCCAGGCAGGGGAACACTGAAGCTTTCTTT.

This clone was counted a few times. The chain couples TRBV5-1 to TRBJ2-5, with 11 bases aligning to TRBD2. The CDR3 covers 15 residues. Unmatched junction bases numbered 5, after V lost 3 bases and J lost 4 bases. The V gene's germline CDR1 is SGHRS and CDR2 YFSETQ. The CDR3 DNA sequence: TGCGCCAGCAGCTCTGGGACTAGCGGTACAGAGACCCAGTACTTC. Protein product: CASSSGTSGTETQYF.

This clone has a single count. The chain has TRBV7-9 and TRBJ2-5, with D possibly TRBD1 on 5 matching bases. Germline V gives CDR1 SEHNR, CDR2 FQNEAQ (reference sequence). There are 17 residues in the CDR3. The germline V and J ends were trimmed by 4 bases and 2 bases, with 20 bases remaining between them. The CDR3 sequence is CASSSSVGADFQETQYF. CDR3 bases: TGTGCCAGCAGCTCCTCTGTTGGGGCAGACTTTCAAGAGACCCAGTACTTC. The whole variable domain, filled in from reference TRBV7-9 and TRBJ2-5, reads DTGVSQNPRHKITKRGQNVTFRCDPISEHNRLYWYRQTLGQGPEFLTYFQNEAQLEKSRLLSDRFSAERPKGSFSTLEIQRTEQGDSAMYLCASSSSVGADFQETQYFGPGTRLLVL.

The chain employs TRBV7-7 and TRBJ2-7, with D possibly being TRBD1 (5 bases). With 0 bases removed from V and 1 base from J, the gap between germline ends came to 10 bases. This CDR3 contains 15 residues. Germline CDR1 SSHAT, CDR2 FNYEAQ (reference sequence). The CDR3 sequence: CASSLAFDSSYEQYF. The CDR3 DNA is TGTGCCAGCAGCTTAGCGTTCGACAGTTCCTACGAGCAGTACTTC.

The chain recombines TRBV5-6 with TRBJ1-5; the D gene is possibly TRBD1 (5 bases). Germline V gene sequence: CDR1 SGHDT, CDR2 YYEEEE. The V and J ends lost 0 bases and 2 bases respectively, with 12 bases between them. The CDR3 has 16 amino acids. The CDR3 reads CASSLGAGSGNQPQHF. The CDR3 DNA reads as TGTGCCAGCAGCTTGGGGGCAGGGTCGGGCAATCAGCCCCAGCATTTT.

This rearrangement joins TRBV2 to TRBJ2-3, with D unclear. This CDR3 contains 14 residues. V lost 8 bases, J lost 1 base, and 13 bases lay in between. Germline CDR1 is SNHLY and CDR2 is FYNNEI. CDR3 residues: CASRSSLGTDTQYF. The DNA of the CDR3 is TGTGCCAGCCGATCAAGCCTCGGCACAGATACGCAGTATTTT.

The chain recombines TRBV7-2 with TRBJ2-3, with D perhaps matching TRBD2 (5 bases). The CDR3 contains 16 residues. Germline V gives CDR1 SGHTA, CDR2 FQGNSA. V shed 1 base and J shed 3 bases, with 14 bases lying between them. CDR3 loop: CASSLDDFRGTDTQYF. The CDR3, as DNA: TGTGCCAGCAGCTTAGACGACTTCCGGGGAACAGATACGCAGTATTTT.

The rearrangement uses TRBV5-1 and TRBJ2-2; perhaps TRBD1 as D (6 bases). The germline V gene has CDR1 SGHRS and CDR2 YFSETQ. The CDR3 contains 17 residues. Trimming left V 4 bases short and J 1 base short, with 17 bases between. The CDR3 DNA reads as TGCGCCAGCAGCCCGGGTTGGGGGCAACTGAACACCGGGGAGCTGTTTTTT. Protein product: CASSPGWGQLNTGELFF.

This clone turned up a few times. This chain connects TRBV9 to TRBJ2-5; D is possibly TRBD1 (6 bases). There are 16 residues in the CDR3. V was clipped by 0 bases and J by 1 base, with 13 bases between them. Germline values: CDR1 SGDLS, CDR2 YYNGEE. Here the CDR3 DNA reads TGTGCCAGCAGCGTAGTGGGGGACACCCTCCAAGAGACCCAGTACTTC. This translates into CASSVVGDTLQETQYF.

The rearrangement uses TRBV12-1 and TRBJ2-1; TRBD2 was called by the table and not checked on the DNA. TRBV12-1 is deemed a pseudogene. There are 16 residues in the CDR3. CDR3 protein: CASSPYPAVLYNEQFF. The CDR3 DNA reads TGTGCCAGCAGCCCCTATCCCGCAGTACTATACAATGAGCAGTTCTTC.

This sequence joins TRBV5-4 and TRBJ1-3, with 7 bases identical to TRBD1. CDR3 size: 15 residues. Germline V CDR1 and CDR2: SGHNT, YYREEE (reference sequence). V dropped 0 bases and J dropped 0; count of bases not matched to a gene: 0. The CDR3 protein is CASSLGDSSGNTIYF. The CDR3 nucleotides are TGTGCCAGCAGCTTGGGGGACAGCTCTGGAAACACCATATATTTT.

This rearrangement joins TRBV7-9 to TRBJ2-2; 8 bases line up with TRBD1. The V gene end was trimmed by 3 bases and the J gene end by 7 bases; junction bases not matched to a gene: 4. CDR3 length: 14 residues. Germline CDR1 is SEHNR and CDR2 is FQNEAQ (reference sequence). The CDR3 DNA follows: TGTGCCAGCAGCTTCGGACAGGGTGGCGGGGAGCTGTTTTTT. Protein: CASSFGQGGGELFF.

The J gene is TRBJ2-3, the V gene TRBV9; TRBD2 might be the D (6 bases). Trimming took 0 bases from V and 5 from J, leaving 19 bases between them. Germline V CDR1 and CDR2: SGDLS, YYNGEE. The CDR3 is 17 residues long. CDR3 protein: CASSVAVLATAQDTQYF. The CDR3 region has the DNA TGTGCCAGCAGCGTAGCCGTACTAGCCACAGCGCAAGATACGCAGTATTTT.